The 31 T cell receptor beta chains in this list originate from one sample, sequenced in a study of control samples from healthy donors and cancer patients. Assay used: immunoSEQ multiplex PCR; TCRdb lists only in-frame clones, some missing. The table lists 100,000 to 150,000 clones, about 88% of them singletons. The sequenced material came from blood. The origin of the receptors is a man aged 45-60 years in good health.

The chain combines TRBV11-3 with TRBJ2-7, with 10 bases lining up with TRBD2. This CDR3 spans 17 amino acids. The trim removed 0 bases at V and 3 bases at J, leaving 8 bases unmatched. CDR1 and CDR2 (germline): SGHNT, YENEEA. This chain's CDR3 is CASSLDLGTSGDYEQYF. As DNA, the CDR3 is TGTGCCAGCAGCTTAGATCTCGGTACTAGCGGGGACTACGAGCAGTACTTC.

This clone has only a few counts. The chain couples TRBV4-1 to TRBJ2-7, with TRBD2 as a possible D gene (5 bases). The V end was cut by 0 bases, the J end by 3 bases, with 12 bases between. The CDR3 has 15 residues. In germline, CDR1 is MGHRA, CDR2 YSYEKL. The CDR3 protein is CASSQEPSGHYEQYF. CDR3 bases: TGCGCCAGCAGCCAAGAACCCAGCGGCCACTACGAGCAGTACTTC.

The chain carries TRBV14 and TRBJ2-2; D is tentatively TRBD1 or TRBD2 (5 bases each). Deletions cut 3 bases from V and 0 bases from J, with 11 bases between. This CDR3 comprises 16 residues. Germline values: CDR1 SGHDN, CDR2 FVKESK. CDR3 amino acids: CASSHRDAANTGELFF. Written as DNA, the CDR3 is TGTGCCAGCAGCCACCGGGACGCAGCGAACACCGGGGAGCTGTTTTTT.

To note about this clone: Different DNA sequences within this sample yield the same CDR3. The rearrangement links TRBV5-1 to TRBJ2-7; D may be TRBD1 (5 bases). Between the trimmed V and J ends, which lost 4 bases and 3 bases, there was a span of 11 bases. Germline CDR1 is SGHRS and CDR2 is YFSETQ. The CDR3 consists of 13 residues. The CDR3 coding sequence is TGCGCCAGCAGCCAAACAGGAGACTACGAGCAGTACTTC. It is translated as CASSQTGDYEQYF.

V usage is TRBV10-2 and J usage is TRBJ2-3, with TRBD2 identical over 14 bases. The germline CDR1 and CDR2 sequences are WSHSY and SAAADI. CDR3 length equals 16 residues. The ends lost 7 bases at V and 4 bases at J; junction bases unmatched: 7. DNA for the CDR3: TGCGCCAGCACGACTAGCGGGGGGGCCGGGTCAGATACGCAGTATTTT. This translates into CASTTSGGAGSDTQYF.

This clone was seen only once. V gene TRBV9 combines with J gene TRBJ2-6, with TRBD1 matching 11 bases. Trimming removed 2 bases from V and 0 bases from J; junction bases left unmatched: 4. Per the germline V gene, CDR1 is SGDLS and CDR2 is YYNGEE. The CDR3 covers 18 residues. The CDR3 DNA sequence: TGTGCCAGCAGCGTGGGGACAGGGGGAATCTCTGGGGCCAACGTCCTGACTTTC. Translating gives CASSVGTGGISGANVLTF.

V and J are TRBV3-1 (or the pseudogene TRBV3-2) and TRBJ1-3; a weak D match, TRBD1 (6 bases). Trimming pared 4 bases from V and 4 bases from J, leaving 17 bases between. The germline CDR1 and CDR2 sequences are LGHDT and YNNKEL (reference sequence). The CDR3 has 16 amino acids. The CDR3 DNA reads TGTGCCAGCAGCCGTGAACAGGGTAGTAGAGGAAACACCATATATTTT. It translates to CASSREQGSRGNTIYF.

In this sample, this clone turned up once. This sequence joins TRBV5-1 and TRBJ1-4, with TRBD1 as a possible D gene (6 bases). Germline lookup yields CDR1 SGHRS and CDR2 YFSETQ. This CDR3 is built from 15 residues. Deletions cut 2 bases from V and 4 bases from J, with 12 bases between. Written as DNA, the CDR3 is TGCGCCAGCAGCTTATTGGAGGGGGTTAATGAAAAACTGTTTTTT. This encodes CASSLLEGVNEKLFF.

The rearrangement uses TRBV28 and TRBJ1-5; TRBD1 aligns across 9 bases. V lost 6 bases and J lost 2; bases outside the gene matches: 8. The CDR3 extends over 16 amino acids. Germline values: CDR1 MDHEN, CDR2 SYDVKM. CDR3 coding DNA: TGTGCCAGCAGCCCCGGGACAGGGAGAGGCAATCAGCCCCAGCATTTT. Translated, it gives CASSPGTGRGNQPQHF.

This clone was detected only a few times. The chain has TRBV30 and TRBJ1-2; 9 bases agree with TRBD1. The germline V gene has CDR1 GTSNPN and CDR2 SVGIG (reference sequence). After removal of 1 base from V and 8 bases from J, the junction contained 11 bases not matched to a gene. CDR3 size: 15 residues. The CDR3 sequence: CAWSARDRVIYGYTF. Written as DNA, the CDR3 is TGTGCCTGGAGTGCCCGGGACAGGGTAATATACGGCTACACCTTC.

This chain uses TRBV5-1 with TRBJ1-2, with D unresolved. With 0 bases removed from V and 3 bases from J, the gap between germline ends came to 9 bases. The CDR3 is 14 amino acids. Germline V gene lookup returns CDR1 SGHRS and CDR2 YFSETQ. This CDR3 is CASSLAGGYYGYTF. The CDR3 coding sequence is TGCGCCAGCAGCTTGGCCGGAGGCTACTATGGCTACACCTTC.

This chain uses TRBV28 with TRBJ1-1; TRBD1 agrees at 8 bases. CDR3 length: 16 amino acids. Germline trimming cut 5 bases from V and 4 bases from J; bases unmatched to any gene: 12. In germline, CDR1 is MDHEN, CDR2 SYDVKM. CDR3 region: CASSPHDRGGITEAFF. The CDR3 coding sequence is TGTGCCAGCAGTCCCCACGACAGGGGAGGTATCACTGAAGCTTTCTTT.

The chain recombines TRBV6-1 with TRBJ2-2, with 7 nucleotides matching TRBD1. The CDR3 consists of 15 residues. Trimming at V came to 8 bases and at J to 5 bases, leaving 11 bases not matched to a gene. CDR1 is MNHNS, CDR2 SASEGT, per germline. CDR3 in DNA: TGTGCCAGCGGCAAGGGACAGATTGGGACCGGGGAGCTGTTTTTT. It codes for CASGKGQIGTGELFF.

V usage is TRBV19 and J usage is TRBJ2-2, with 10 bases matching TRBD1. V lost 10 bases, J lost 6 bases, and 8 bases stayed unmatched. The V gene's germline CDR1 is LNHDA and CDR2 SQIVND (reference sequence). There are 14 residues in the CDR3. The CDR3: CAISGQGRPGELFF. DNA of the CDR3: TGTGCCATTTCGGGACAGGGGAGGCCCGGGGAGCTGTTTTTT.

This clone has a handful of counts. This rearrangement joins TRBV5-5 to TRBJ1-4; D not certain. V lost 0 bases and J 5 bases, leaving 8 bases between the germline ends. Germline loops: CDR1 SGHKS, CDR2 YYEKEE (reference sequence). The CDR3 runs 14 residues. In DNA form, the CDR3 reads TGTGCCAGCAGCTTGGGACCTCGAAATGAAAAACTGTTTTTT. This translates into CASSLGPRNEKLFF.

Only a few counts were recorded for this clone. This chain connects TRBV11-3 to TRBJ2-3; D unclear. This CDR3 has 14 amino acids. The ends were cut back, 1 base at V and 4 bases at J, with 9 bases in the middle. The germline gives CDR1 SGHNT, CDR2 YENEEA. As DNA, the CDR3 is TGTGCCAGCAGCTTAGGTAGCACATCAGATACGCAGTATTTT. Residues: CASSLGSTSDTQYF. Based on the CDR3 plus reference TRBV11-3 and TRBJ2-3, the full variable domain is EAGVVQSPRYKIIEKKQPVAFWCNPISGHNTLYWYLQNLGQGPELLIRYENEEAVDDSQLPKDRFSAERLKGVDSTLKIQPAELGDSAVYLCASSLGSTSDTQYFGPGTRLTVL.

J is TRBJ1-4 and V is TRBV7-9, with 8 bases matching TRBD1. Germline assignment: CDR1 SEHNR and CDR2 FQNEAQ (reference sequence). V gave up 2 bases and J gave up 5 bases; unmatched junction bases: 7. The CDR3 is 16 amino acids. Here the CDR3 DNA reads TGTGCCAGCAGCTTAAACCGGGACAGGCGGAATGAAAAACTGTTTTTT. Translation gives CASSLNRDRRNEKLFF.

The chain recombines TRBV28 with TRBJ1-4; TRBD1 is a possible D gene (5 bases). The CDR3 extends over 14 amino acids. Trimming cost V 5 bases and J 7 bases, with 14 bases left between them. CDR1 and CDR2 (germline): MDHEN, SYDVKM. CDR3 amino acids: CASSPGLGGEKLFF. Here the CDR3 DNA reads TGTGCCAGCAGTCCAGGGCTGGGCGGTGAAAAACTGTTTTTT.

The rearrangement joins TRBV9 to TRBJ1-1, with 11 bases lining up with TRBD1. Germline trimming cut 6 bases from V and 4 bases from J; bases unmatched to any gene: 2. The length of the CDR3 is 13 residues. CDR1 is SGDLS and CDR2 is YYNGEE in the germline V gene. The CDR3 protein is CASTGQGATEAFF. CDR3 nucleotides: TGTGCCAGCACCGGACAGGGGGCCACTGAAGCTTTCTTT.

V gene TRBV6-5 combines with J gene TRBJ1-5; 7 bases line up with TRBD1. The CDR3 is made up of 13 amino acids. Germline V gene data show CDR1 as MNHEY and CDR2 as SVGAGI. The CDR3 sequence: CACVGQGDQPQHF. CDR3 sequence (DNA): TGTGCTTGCGTGGGGCAGGGGGATCAGCCCCAGCATTTT.

The chain has TRBV7-9 and TRBJ1-4; D is perhaps TRBD1 (6 bases). Trimming left V 3 bases short and J 0 bases short, with 11 bases between. CDR1 and CDR2 (germline): SEHNR, FQNEAQ (reference sequence). This CDR3 is 16 amino acids long. DNA of the CDR3: TGTGCCAGCAGCTTTGACAGGCCAACAACTAATGAAAAACTGTTTTTT. It encodes CASSFDRPTTNEKLFF.

The V gene is TRBV5-1, the J gene TRBJ1-1; D not certain. V was trimmed by 6 bases and J by 3 bases, leaving 9 bases between them. The germline gives CDR1 SGHRS, CDR2 YFSETQ. The CDR3 spans 12 residues. The CDR3 sequence: CASMNADTEAFF. The CDR3 DNA reads TGCGCCAGCATGAATGCGGACACTGAAGCTTTCTTT. Full variable domain (rest looked up from reference TRBV5-1 and TRBJ1-1): KAGVTQTPRYLIKTRGQQVTLSCSPISGHRSVSWYQQTPGQGLQFLFEYFSETQRNKGNFPGRFSGRQFSNSRSEMNVSTLELGDSALYLCASMNADTEAFFGQGTRLTVV.

The rearrangement joins TRBV28 to TRBJ1-1, with D perhaps TRBD1 (6 bases). The CDR3 extends over 12 amino acids. Germline lookup yields CDR1 MDHEN and CDR2 SYDVKM. V was shortened by 5 bases and J by 5 bases, with 9 bases between the two germline ends. The CDR3 is CASSVRGTEAFF. The CDR3 DNA sequence: TGTGCCAGCAGTGTCAGGGGTACTGAAGCTTTCTTT. The variable domain in full, with the rest retrieved from reference TRBV28 and TRBJ1-1, is DVKVTQSSRYLVKRTGEKVFLECVQDMDHENMFWYRQDPGLGLRLIYFSYDVKMKEKGDIPEGYSVSREKKERFSLILESASTNQTSMYLCASSVRGTEAFFGQGTRLTVV.

The V call is TRBV19, the J call TRBJ2-1; 12 positions match TRBD2. With 6 bases clipped from V and 7 bases from J, the junction kept 13 bases outside the gene matches. Germline V gene lookup returns CDR1 LNHDA and CDR2 SQIVND (reference sequence). CDR3 length: 17 residues. This CDR3 is CASSTNPLAGGGNEQFF. CDR3 in DNA: TGTGCCAGTAGCACAAATCCACTAGCGGGGGGTGGGAATGAGCAGTTCTTC.

The chain links TRBV7-9 to TRBJ1-2; D might be TRBD1 (6 bases). The V and J ends lost 4 bases and 6 bases respectively, with 18 bases between them. The V gene's germline CDR1 is SEHNR and CDR2 FQNEAQ (reference sequence). This CDR3 region has 15 residues. The CDR3 DNA reads as TGTGCCAGCAGCTCCCACCGCCGGGGGGCCCATGGCTACACCTTC. The encoded protein is CASSSHRRGAHGYTF.

The chain couples TRBV6-5 to TRBJ1-5; D unclear. V lost 6 bases and J 1 base, leaving 7 bases between the germline ends. The CDR3 runs 13 residues. Germline V gives CDR1 MNHEY, CDR2 SVGAGI. DNA for the CDR3: TGTGCCAGCAGCACCGGGAGCAATCAGCCCCAGCATTTT. It is translated as CASSTGSNQPQHF.

The chain has TRBV7-3 and TRBJ1-2, with 9 bases fitting TRBD1. The CDR3 length is 14 residues. The germline V gene has CDR1 SGHTA and CDR2 FQGTGA. Trimming at V came to 2 bases and at J to 8 bases, leaving 6 bases not matched to a gene. As DNA, the CDR3 is TGTGCCAGCAGCTTAGGGGACAGGGATCAAGGCTACACCTTC. Translating gives CASSLGDRDQGYTF.

The V call is TRBV28, the J call TRBJ2-7; 8 bases match TRBD1. Trimming removed 6 bases from V and 6 bases from J; junction bases left unmatched: 13. The CDR3 is made up of 15 amino acids. Germline CDR1 is MDHEN and CDR2 is SYDVKM. The CDR3: CASRQATGGSGEQYF. CDR3 coding DNA: TGTGCCAGCAGACAAGCCACAGGGGGATCAGGCGAGCAGTACTTC.

This chain joins TRBV18 and TRBJ1-1; no reliable D call. Germline V gene lookup returns CDR1 KGHSH and CDR2 LQKENI. CDR3 length equals 13 residues. Deletions cut 1 base from V and 2 bases from J, with 5 bases between. CDR3 amino acids: CASSPQGNTEAFF. CDR3 sequence (DNA): TGTGCCAGCTCACCACAGGGTAACACTGAAGCTTTCTTT.

This clone was seen a handful of times. The chain couples TRBV24-1 to TRBJ2-2; D unresolved. With 5 bases removed from V and 4 bases from J, the gap between germline ends came to 16 bases. The CDR3 is made up of 16 amino acids. Germline-derived CDR1 and CDR2 are KGHDR and SFDVKD. Here the CDR3 reads CATSGSPGLPTGELFF. The CDR3 bases are TGTGCCACCAGTGGGTCCCCCGGGCTCCCCACCGGGGAGCTGTTTTTT.

The J gene is TRBJ1-6, the V gene TRBV5-1; 8 bases fit TRBD1. J lost 3 bases, V lost 4 bases, and 3 bases had no gene match. The CDR3 is made up of 15 amino acids. Germline loops: CDR1 SGHRS, CDR2 YFSETQ. CDR3 amino acids: CASSRTGFYNSPLHF. CDR3 bases: TGCGCCAGCAGCCGGACAGGGTTCTATAATTCACCCCTCCACTTT.